These T cell receptor beta chains were read from a single sample in a study of healthy donors' naive CD4 and CD8 T cells. TCRdb reprocessed the reads via MiXCR and lists one record per CDR3 protein. Of approximately 180,000 distinct CDR3 sequences in the sample, nearly 75% were seen once. Sequencing was carried out using naive CD4+ and CD8+ T cells sorted from blood, pooled from several donors. These receptors were taken from a pool of human donors in good health; the sample pools cells from several healthy donors. Each CDR3 is given without its conserved first and last residue. Each record gives: CDR3 length, V gene, J gene, D gene, CDR3 protein. D genes are given only for firm matches.

13	TRBV19	TRBJ2-2	NA	ASISDRRNTGELF
12	TRBV27	TRBJ2-7	TRBD2	ASSTTSGSDEQY
11	TRBV29-1	TRBJ2-7	TRBD1	SVEQGATYEQY
13	TRBV18	TRBJ2-3	NA	ASSPGQLSTDTQY
12	TRBV6-6	TRBJ1-2	NA	ASSPGGKDYGYT
13	TRBV20-1	TRBJ2-1	TRBD2	SAPTSGRYYNEQF
11	TRBV11-2	TRBJ1-2	NA	ASSLGDWDGYT
11	TRBV12-3/TRBV12-4	TRBJ2-7	TRBD1	ASGQGPHYEQY
13	TRBV15	TRBJ1-5	NA	ATSRDPRSNQPQH
12	TRBV29-1	TRBJ2-1	TRBD2	SVPTSVASGEQF
11	TRBV29-1	TRBJ1-1	NA	SGTTGLNTEAF
11	TRBV5-6	TRBJ2-7	TRBD2	AGSVGLAGEQY
15	TRBV10-3	TRBJ2-4	TRBD1	AISGTPGQGAKNIQY
13	TRBV19	TRBJ1-5	NA	ASSITGRYNQPQH
12	TRBV5-6	TRBJ2-3	TRBD2	ASSWGLDPDTQY
10	TRBV19	TRBJ1-2	NA	ASLGANYGYT
11	TRBV6-2/TRBV6-3	TRBJ2-7	TRBD1	ASSRQGSYEQY
13	TRBV6-5	TRBJ1-2	NA	ASSYSQPSNYGYT
15	TRBV6-5	TRBJ2-2	TRBD2	ASSFGLAGDVTGELF
12	TRBV27	TRBJ1-5	NA	ASSLRISNQPQH
12	TRBV20-1	TRBJ2-1	NA	SARDLDSYNEQF
13	TRBV5-6	TRBJ1-3	NA	ASSFDRLAGNTIY
12	TRBV29-1	TRBJ2-7	NA	SAGGWSGSYEQY
12	TRBV29-1	TRBJ1-2	NA	SVAQGQTRRGYT
12	TRBV19	TRBJ2-1	NA	ASSQPGEIYEQF
14	TRBV27	TRBJ1-5	NA	ASSLGPLDSNQPQH
12	TRBV12-3/TRBV12-4	TRBJ2-3	NA	ASSFHPSTDTQY
11	TRBV30	TRBJ2-1	NA	AWRANPGYEQF
12	TRBV29-1	TRBJ2-1	TRBD1	SVEGTGADNEQF
11	TRBV4-3	TRBJ2-3	NA	ASSFRESDTQY
11	TRBV19	TRBJ2-4	TRBD2	ASSAGVQNIQY
11	TRBV29-1	TRBJ1-2	NA	SAGLISNYGYT
9	TRBV29-1	TRBJ2-5	NA	SVESQETQY
13	TRBV6-5	TRBJ1-2	TRBD1	ASSYSGTGMYGYT
13	TRBV6-5	TRBJ1-6	NA	ASSYIRGGNSPLH
15	TRBV27	TRBJ1-6	NA	ASSFDRDLGLGSPLH
11	TRBV6-2/TRBV6-3	TRBJ2-2	NA	ASSYSNTGELF